This T cell receptor (beta chain) was sequenced in a study of blood T cell repertoires in COVID-19. Repertoires were generated with immunoSEQ multiplex PCR, while TCRdb's copy carries only in-frame clones and drops some. The table records around 150,000 clones, 80% to 90% of them present only once. The CDR3 is 15 amino acids. Deletions cut 3 bases from V and 6 bases from J, with 16 bases between. Germline CDR1 WNHNN, CDR2 SYGVQD (reference sequence). This chain joins TRBV10-1 and TRBJ2-3; D is possibly TRBD1 (6 bases). Sequencing was performed on peripheral blood. This TCR was sampled from a man aged 55-75 years with active or convalescent COVID-19. Here the CDR3 DNA reads TGCGCCAGCAGTGACTACCGGGACATCGGGGATACGCAGTATTTT. As protein: CASSDYRDIGDTQYF.